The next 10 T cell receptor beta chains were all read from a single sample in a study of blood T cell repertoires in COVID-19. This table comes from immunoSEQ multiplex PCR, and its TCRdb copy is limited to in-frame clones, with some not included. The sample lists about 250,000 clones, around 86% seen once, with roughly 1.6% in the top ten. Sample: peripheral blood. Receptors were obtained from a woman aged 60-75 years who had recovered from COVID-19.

CDR3 amino acids: CASSIDQVYSNQPQHF. Written as DNA, the CDR3 is TGTGCCAGTAGTATCGACCAGGTTTATAGCAATCAGCCCCAGCATTTT. J is TRBJ1-5 and V is TRBV19; D gene ambiguous. V was clipped by 3 bases and J by 0 bases, with 12 bases between them. Germline lookup yields CDR1 LNHDA and CDR2 SQIVND (reference sequence). The CDR3 loop spans 16 amino acids.

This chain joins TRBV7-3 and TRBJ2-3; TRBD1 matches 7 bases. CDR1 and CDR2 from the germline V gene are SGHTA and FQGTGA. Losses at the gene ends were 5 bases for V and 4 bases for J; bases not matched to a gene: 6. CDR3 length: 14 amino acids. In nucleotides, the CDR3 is TGTGCCAGCAGCACTCGACAGGGTGCAGATACGCAGTATTTT. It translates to CASSTRQGADTQYF.

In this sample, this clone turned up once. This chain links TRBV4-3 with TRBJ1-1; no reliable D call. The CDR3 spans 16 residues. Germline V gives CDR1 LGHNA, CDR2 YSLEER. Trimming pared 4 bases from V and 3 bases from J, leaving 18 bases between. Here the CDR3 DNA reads TGCGCCAGCAGCCCTAATGGGAGGGTCGGGTACACTGAAGCTTTCTTT. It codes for CASSPNGRVGYTEAFF.

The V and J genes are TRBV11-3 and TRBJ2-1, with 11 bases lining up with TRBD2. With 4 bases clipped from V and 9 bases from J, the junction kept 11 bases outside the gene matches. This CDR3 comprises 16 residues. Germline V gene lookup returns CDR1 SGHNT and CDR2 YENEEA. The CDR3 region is CASSSGVAGGPVEQFF. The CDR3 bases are TGTGCCAGCAGCTCCGGGGTAGCGGGGGGGCCGGTTGAGCAGTTCTTC.

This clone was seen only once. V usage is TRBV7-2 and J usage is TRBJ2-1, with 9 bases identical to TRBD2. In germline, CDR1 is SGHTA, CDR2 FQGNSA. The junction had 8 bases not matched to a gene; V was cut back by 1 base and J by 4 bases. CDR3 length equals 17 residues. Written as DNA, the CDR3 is TGTGCCAGCAGCTTAGGGTCGAGCGGGGGGCCATACAATGAGCAGTTCTTC. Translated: CASSLGSSGGPYNEQFF.

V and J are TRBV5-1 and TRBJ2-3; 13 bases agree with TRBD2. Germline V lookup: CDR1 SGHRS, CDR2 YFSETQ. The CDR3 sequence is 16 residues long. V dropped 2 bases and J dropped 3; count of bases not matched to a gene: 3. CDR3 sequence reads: CASSFGLAGETDTQYF. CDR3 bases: TGCGCCAGCAGCTTCGGACTAGCGGGGGAAACAGATACGCAGTATTTT. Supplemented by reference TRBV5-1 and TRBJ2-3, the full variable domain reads KAGVTQTPRYLIKTRGQQVTLSCSPISGHRSVSWYQQTPGQGLQFLFEYFSETQRNKGNFPGRFSGRQFSNSRSEMNVSTLELGDSALYLCASSFGLAGETDTQYFGPGTRLTVL.

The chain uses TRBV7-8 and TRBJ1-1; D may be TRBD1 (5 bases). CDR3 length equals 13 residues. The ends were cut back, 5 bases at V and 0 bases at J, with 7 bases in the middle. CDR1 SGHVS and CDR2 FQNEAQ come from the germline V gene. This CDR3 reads CASSLDMNTEAFF. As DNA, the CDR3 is TGTGCCAGCAGCCTGGACATGAACACTGAAGCTTTCTTT. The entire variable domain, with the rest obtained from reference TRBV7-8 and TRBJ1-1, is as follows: GAGVSQSPRYKVAKRGQDVALRCDPISGHVSLFWYQQALGQGPEFLTYFQNEAQLDKSGLPSDRFFAERPEGSVSTLKIQRTQQEDSAVYLCASSLDMNTEAFFGQGTRLTVV.

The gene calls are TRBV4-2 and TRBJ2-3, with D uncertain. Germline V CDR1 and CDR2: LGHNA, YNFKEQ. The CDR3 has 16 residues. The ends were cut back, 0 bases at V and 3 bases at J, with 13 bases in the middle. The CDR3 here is CASSQDLAGSTDTQYF. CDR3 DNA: TGTGCCAGCAGCCAAGATCTGGCAGGATCTACAGATACGCAGTATTTT.

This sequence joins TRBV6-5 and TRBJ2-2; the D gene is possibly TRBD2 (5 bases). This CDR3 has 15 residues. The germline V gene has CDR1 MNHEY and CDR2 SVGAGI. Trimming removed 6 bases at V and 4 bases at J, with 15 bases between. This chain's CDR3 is CASSRHLEGTGELFF. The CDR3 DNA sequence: TGTGCCAGCAGCCGACACCTTGAGGGCACCGGGGAGCTGTTTTTT.

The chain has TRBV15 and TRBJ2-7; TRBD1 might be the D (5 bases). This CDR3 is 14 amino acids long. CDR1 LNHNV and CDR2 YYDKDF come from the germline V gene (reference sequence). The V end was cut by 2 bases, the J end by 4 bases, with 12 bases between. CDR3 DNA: TGTGCCACCAGCAGAAATAGGGGAAGATACGAGCAGTACTTC. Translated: CATSRNRGRYEQYF. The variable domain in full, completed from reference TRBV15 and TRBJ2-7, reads DAMVIQNPRYQVTQFGKPVTLSCSQTLNHNVMYWYQQKSSQAPKLLFHYYDKDFNNEADTPDNFQSRRPNTSFCFLDIRSPGLGDTAMYLCATSRNRGRYEQYFGPGTRLTVT.